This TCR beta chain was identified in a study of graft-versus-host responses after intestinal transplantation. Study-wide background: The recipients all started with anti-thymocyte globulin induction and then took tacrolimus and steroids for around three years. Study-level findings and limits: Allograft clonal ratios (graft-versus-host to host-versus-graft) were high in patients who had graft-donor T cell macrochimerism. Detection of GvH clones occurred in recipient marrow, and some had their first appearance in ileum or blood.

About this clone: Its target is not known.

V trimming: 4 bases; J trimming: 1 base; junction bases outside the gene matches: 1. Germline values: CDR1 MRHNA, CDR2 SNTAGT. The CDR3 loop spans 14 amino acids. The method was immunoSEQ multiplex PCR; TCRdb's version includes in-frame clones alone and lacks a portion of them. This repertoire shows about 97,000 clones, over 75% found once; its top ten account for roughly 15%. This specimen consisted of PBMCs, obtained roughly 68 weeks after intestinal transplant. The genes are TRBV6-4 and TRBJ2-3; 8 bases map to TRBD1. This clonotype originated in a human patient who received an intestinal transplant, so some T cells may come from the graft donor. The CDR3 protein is CASSAGGGTDTQYF. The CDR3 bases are TGTGCCAGCAGTGCAGGGGGCGGCACAGATACGCAGTATTTT.